This T cell receptor (beta chain) was sequenced during a study of cytomegalovirus exposure and HLA in healthy donors. Separation from the approximately 660-subject first cohort characterized the roughly 120-subject validation cohort, to which the donors belonged. Study results and limitations: Roughly 170 TCR beta chains were listed as cytomegalovirus-associated. Most observed TCR sequences were rare, whereas some public TCRs were detected in many donors. The TCR clusters that emerged in the first cohort tended, a later analysis found, to co-occur in the approximately 130 validation repertoires.

Here immunoSEQ multiplex PCR was the method, and the copy in TCRdb shows in-frame clones only, minus some. The sample yields about 150,000 clones, less than 90% seen once. A note on this clone: The target antigen is unknown.

V shed 8 bases and J 7 bases; nucleotides not matched to a gene: 14. The length of the CDR3 is 15 residues. Germline V gene sequence: CDR1 MNHEY, CDR2 SVGAGI. The chain carries TRBV6-5 and TRBJ2-1; 7 bases align to TRBD2. This clonotype was sampled from a man aged 18-30 years in good health and CMV-seropositive. The specimen sequenced was PBMCs. The CDR3 protein is CASRGDSTTGNEQFF. The CDR3 nucleotides read TGTGCCAGCCGGGGGGACTCGACTACGGGGAATGAGCAGTTCTTC.